These 14 T cell receptor beta chains came from one sample sequenced in a study of cytomegalovirus exposure and HLA in healthy donors. Primers: 60 Vbeta forward and 13 Jbeta reverse. Libraries were prepared by immunoSEQ multiplex PCR; TCRdb keeps only in-frame clonotypes and omits some of them. The table shows about 110,000 clones, with approximately 73% occurring only once. Specimen: PBMCs. The receptors derive from a man in his forties or fifties in good health and CMV-seronegative.

CDR3 sequence: CASSVAPEGSPLHF. The DNA of the CDR3 is TGTGCCAGCAGCGTGGCACCGGAGGGGTCACCCCTCCACTTT. The V call is TRBV9, the J call TRBJ1-6, with D tentatively TRBD1 (5 bases). Germline V gene sequence: CDR1 SGDLS, CDR2 YYNGEE. V lost 2 bases to trimming and J lost 10 bases, with 13 bases between them. CDR3 length: 14 residues.

The chain carries TRBV4-2 and TRBJ1-3; unclear D gene. The germline V gene encodes CDR1 LGHNA and CDR2 YNFKEQ. This CDR3 region has 14 residues. V lost 2 bases, J lost 0 bases, and 5 bases lay in between. CDR3 residues: CASSQQVSGNTIYF. CDR3 DNA sequence: TGTGCCAGCAGCCAACAGGTCTCTGGAAACACCATATATTTT.

The genes are TRBV7-9 and TRBJ1-2; weak D call: TRBD1 (5 bases). The CDR3 length is 14 residues. Germline CDR1 SEHNR, CDR2 FQNEAQ (reference sequence). V was clipped by 1 base and J by 0 bases, with 6 bases between them. For the CDR3, the DNA is TGTGCCAGCAGCTTAGAAGGGGCTAACTATGGCTACACCTTC. Its translation is CASSLEGANYGYTF. Looking up the rest from reference TRBV7-9 and TRBJ1-2 gives the full variable domain: DTGVSQNPRHKITKRGQNVTFRCDPISEHNRLYWYRQTLGQGPEFLTYFQNEAQLEKSRLLSDRFSAERPKGSFSTLEIQRTEQGDSAMYLCASSLEGANYGYTFGSGTRLTVV.

In this sample, this clone turned up a few times. The gene calls are TRBV5-6 and TRBJ2-3; 8 bases are a match to TRBD2. Unmatched junction bases numbered 4, after V lost 6 bases and J lost 1 base. The CDR3 spans 14 residues. The germline V gene encodes CDR1 SGHDT and CDR2 YYEEEE. The CDR3 DNA follows: TGTGCCAGCACCGAAGCGGGGGGCACAGATACGCAGTATTTT. Its translation: CASTEAGGTDTQYF.

The chain has TRBV9 and TRBJ1-1, with D perhaps TRBD1 (5 bases). CDR1 is SGDLS, CDR2 YYNGEE, per germline. Trimming stripped 1 base from V and 3 bases from J, with 13 bases between. This CDR3 is built from 15 residues. CDR3 coding DNA: TGTGCCAGCAGCGTATTAAGGGGAAGTGACACTGAAGCTTTCTTT. Its translation: CASSVLRGSDTEAFF. Full variable domain (remainder filled in from reference TRBV9 and TRBJ1-1): DSGVTQTPKHLITATGQRVTLRCSPRSGDLSVYWYQQSLDQGLQFLIQYYNGEERAKGNILERFSAQQFPDLHSELNLSSLELGDSALYFCASSVLRGSDTEAFFGQGTRLTVV.

This sequence joins TRBV6-5 and TRBJ1-2, with 9 positions matching TRBD1. The CDR3 runs 15 residues. Germline V lookup: CDR1 MNHEY, CDR2 SVGAGI. Unmatched junction bases numbered 6, after V lost 5 bases and J lost 2 bases. CDR3 residues: CASSNPGQGNYGYTF. The CDR3, as DNA: TGTGCCAGCAGTAACCCGGGACAGGGAAACTATGGCTACACCTTC.

This clone was observed a handful of times. The rearrangement uses TRBV5-1 and TRBJ1-6; 11 positions match TRBD1. J gave up 8 bases and V 4 bases, and 5 bases lay outside the gene matches. Per the germline V gene, CDR1 is SGHRS and CDR2 is YFSETQ. The CDR3 runs to 15 residues. The DNA for the CDR3 is TGCGCCAGCAGCACGGGACAGGGGGTGGATTCACCCCTCCACTTT. This encodes CASSTGQGVDSPLHF.

The chain is built from TRBV19 and TRBJ1-5; 7 positions agree with TRBD1. Germline values: CDR1 LNHDA, CDR2 SQIVND (reference sequence). Trimming took 9 bases from V and 11 from J; bases not matched to a gene: 13. The length of the CDR3 is 13 residues. The CDR3: CASGTDGVSAQHF. The CDR3 DNA follows: TGTGCCAGCGGGACAGACGGGGTTTCGGCCCAGCATTTT.

V is TRBV5-4 and J is TRBJ2-7; tentative D call: TRBD1 (5 bases). The V and J ends lost 4 bases and 2 bases respectively, with 16 bases between them. Germline V gene lookup returns CDR1 SGHNT and CDR2 YYREEE (reference sequence). The CDR3 runs 15 residues. The CDR3 DNA follows: TGTGCCAGCAGCGGCGACAGATCTCCCGCCTACGAGCAGTACTTC. It specifies CASSGDRSPAYEQYF.

V is TRBV6-6 and J is TRBJ2-2, with D unclear. With 2 bases removed from V and 2 bases from J, the gap between germline ends came to 3 bases. The germline gives CDR1 MNHNY, CDR2 SVGAGI (reference sequence). The CDR3 extends over 13 amino acids. CDR3 sequence: CASSYTNTGELFF. The DNA for the CDR3 is TGTGCCAGCAGTTACACAAACACCGGGGAGCTGTTTTTT.

The sample holds many counts of this clone. The chain is built from TRBV27 and TRBJ1-2, with D uncertain. The V gene's germline CDR1 is MNHEY and CDR2 SMNVEV (reference sequence). Between the trimmed V and J ends, which lost 10 bases and 4 bases, there was a span of 16 bases. CDR3 length: 13 residues. The CDR3 bases are TGTGCCACCTTCGGGGAAGAAGGCTATGGCTACACCTTC. Residues: CATFGEEGYGYTF.

The genes are TRBV19 and TRBJ2-7, with D perhaps TRBD1 (6 bases). From germline, CDR1 is LNHDA and CDR2 SQIVND (reference sequence). With 6 bases removed from V and 1 base from J, the gap between germline ends came to 10 bases. The CDR3 is made up of 13 amino acids. CDR3 sequence reads: CASRSQGSYEQYF. In DNA, the CDR3 is TGTGCCAGTAGGTCGCAGGGGTCCTACGAGCAGTACTTC.

This clone was seen just once. The chain uses TRBV6-5 and TRBJ1-1, with 8 bases matching TRBD1. V was clipped by 6 bases and J by 5 bases; unmatched bases: 8. Germline values: CDR1 MNHEY, CDR2 SVGAGI. The CDR3 sequence is 14 residues long. This CDR3 is CASRRTGPYTEAFF. CDR3 bases: TGTGCCAGCAGGAGGACAGGGCCCTATACTGAAGCTTTCTTT.

The chain recombines TRBV9 with TRBJ2-7; TRBD2 matches at 7 bases. The CDR3 runs to 13 residues. From germline, CDR1 is SGDLS and CDR2 YYNGEE. Trimming cost V 2 bases and J 5 bases; bases outside gene matches: 4. This CDR3 is CASSVGGEHEQYF. CDR3 DNA: TGTGCCAGCAGCGTGGGAGGGGAGCACGAGCAGTACTTC.